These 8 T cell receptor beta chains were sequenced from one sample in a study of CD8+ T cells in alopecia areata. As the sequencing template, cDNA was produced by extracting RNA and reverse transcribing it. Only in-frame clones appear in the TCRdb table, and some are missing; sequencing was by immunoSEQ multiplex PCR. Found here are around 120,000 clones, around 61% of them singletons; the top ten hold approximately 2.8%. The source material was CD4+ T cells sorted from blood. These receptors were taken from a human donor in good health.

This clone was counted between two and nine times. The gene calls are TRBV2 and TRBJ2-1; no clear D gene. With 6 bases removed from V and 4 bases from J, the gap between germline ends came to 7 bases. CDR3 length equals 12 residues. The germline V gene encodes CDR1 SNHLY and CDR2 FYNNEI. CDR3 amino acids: CASSANYNEQFF. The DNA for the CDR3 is TGTGCCAGCAGCGCGAATTACAATGAGCAGTTCTTC.

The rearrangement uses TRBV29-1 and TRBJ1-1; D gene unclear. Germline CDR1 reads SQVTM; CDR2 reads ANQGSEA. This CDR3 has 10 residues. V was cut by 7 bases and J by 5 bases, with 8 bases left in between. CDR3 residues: CSALETEAFF. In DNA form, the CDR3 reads TGCAGCGCCTTGGAGACTGAAGCTTTCTTT. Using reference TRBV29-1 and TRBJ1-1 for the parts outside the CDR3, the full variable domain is SAVISQKPSRDICQRGTSLTIQCQVDSQVTMMFWYRQQPGQSLTLIATANQGSEATYESGFVIDKFPISRPNLTFSTLTVSNMSPEDSSIYLCSALETEAFFGQGTRLTVV.

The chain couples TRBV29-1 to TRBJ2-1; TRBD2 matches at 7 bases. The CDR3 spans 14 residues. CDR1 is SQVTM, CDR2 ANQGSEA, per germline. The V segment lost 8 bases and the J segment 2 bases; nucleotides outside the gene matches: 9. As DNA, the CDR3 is TGCAGCTCCAAACCAGCGGGGACCTACAATGAGCAGTTCTTC. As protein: CSSKPAGTYNEQFF.

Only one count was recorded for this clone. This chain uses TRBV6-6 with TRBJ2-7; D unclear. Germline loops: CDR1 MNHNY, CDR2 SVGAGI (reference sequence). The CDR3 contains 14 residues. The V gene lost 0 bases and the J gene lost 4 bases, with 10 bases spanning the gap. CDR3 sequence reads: CASSYSGPPYEQYF. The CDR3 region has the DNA TGTGCCAGCAGTTACTCTGGACCGCCGTACGAGCAGTACTTC.

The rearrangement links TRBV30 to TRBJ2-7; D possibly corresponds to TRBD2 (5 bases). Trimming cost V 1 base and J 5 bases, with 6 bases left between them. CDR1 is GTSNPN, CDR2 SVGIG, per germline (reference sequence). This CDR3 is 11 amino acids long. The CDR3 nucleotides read TGTGCCTGGAGTGGAGGGAACGAGCAGTACTTC. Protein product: CAWSGGNEQYF.

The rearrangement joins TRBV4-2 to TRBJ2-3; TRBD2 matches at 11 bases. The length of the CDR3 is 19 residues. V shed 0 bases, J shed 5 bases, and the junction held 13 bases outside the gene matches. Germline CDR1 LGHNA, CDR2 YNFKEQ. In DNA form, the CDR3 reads TGTGCCAGCAGCCAAGATATGGCCCAGCTAGCGGGGGGCGGAGATACGCAGTATTTT. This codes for CASSQDMAQLAGGGDTQYF.

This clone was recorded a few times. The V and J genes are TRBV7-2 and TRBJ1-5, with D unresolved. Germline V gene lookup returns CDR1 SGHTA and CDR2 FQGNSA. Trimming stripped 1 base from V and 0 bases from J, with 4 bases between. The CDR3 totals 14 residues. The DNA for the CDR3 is TGTGCCAGCAGCTTAGGGTATAGCAATCAGCCCCAGCATTTT. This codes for CASSLGYSNQPQHF.

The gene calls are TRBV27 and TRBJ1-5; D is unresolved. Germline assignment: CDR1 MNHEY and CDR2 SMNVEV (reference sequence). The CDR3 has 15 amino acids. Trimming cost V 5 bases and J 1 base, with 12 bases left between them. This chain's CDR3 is CASSMDGRSNQPQHF. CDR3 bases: TGTGCCAGCAGTATGGACGGAAGAAGCAATCAGCCCCAGCATTTT.